The clone carrying this T cell receptor (beta chain) showed up just once. These data come from a study of blood T cell repertoires in COVID-19. V lost 6 bases and J lost 3, with 17 bases in between. CDR1 is SNHLY, CDR2 FYNNEI, per germline. This CDR3 comprises 15 residues. The method was immunoSEQ multiplex PCR; TCRdb's version includes in-frame clones alone and lacks a portion of them. The sample includes approximately 40,000 clones, 90% to 95% of them seen just once. This receptor was obtained from a human donor in a cohort sampled during active COVID-19. Sequences were obtained from peripheral blood. This rearrangement joins TRBV2 to TRBJ1-1; the D gene is possibly TRBD1 (5 bases). The CDR3 sequence is CASRPIHSGDTEAFF. The CDR3 coding sequence is TGTGCCAGCAGACCTATCCATTCGGGGGACACTGAAGCTTTCTTT.